The TCR beta chain under discussion was sequenced for a study of CD4 T cells in relation to SARS-CoV-2 and coronaviruses. The study's findings and limits: Crossreactive clones expanded significantly less to SARS-CoV-2 than monoreactive clones.

CDR3 size: 15 residues. CDR1 and CDR2 (germline): SGHNT, YYREEE (reference sequence). V lost 4 bases to trimming and J lost 3 bases, with 17 bases between them. About this clone: Its antigen is unknown.

Libraries were prepared by immunoSEQ multiplex PCR; TCRdb keeps only in-frame clonotypes and omits some of them. The table has about 56,000 clones, about 91% seen once. The specimen sequenced was naive CD4+ T cells from PBMCs. Subset of the sample: naive CD4+ T cells isolated by negative enrichment. The V gene is TRBV5-4, the J gene TRBJ2-7; possibly TRBD1 for D (6 bases). This TCR was recovered from an adult with COVID-19. The CDR3 reads CASSLDRGQFYEQYF. The CDR3 nucleotides read TGTGCCAGCAGCCTGGATCGCGGACAGTTCTACGAGCAGTACTTC.